This TCR beta chain is drawn from a study of T cells in pancreatic ductal adenocarcinoma. Trimming pared 2 bases from V and 11 bases from J, leaving 13 bases between. The CDR3 length is 13 residues. Germline values: CDR1 GTSNPN, CDR2 SVGIG (reference sequence). Libraries were prepared by immunoSEQ multiplex PCR; TCRdb keeps only in-frame clonotypes and omits some of them. The sample records some 16,000 clones, 88% being singletons. No neoadjuvant therapy was given to the selected pancreatic ductal adenocarcinoma patients before their surgery. This clone was picked up one time. Its antigen is unknown. Study-level points and caveats: Mean clonality was roughly 0.11 in tumors and around 0.068 in blood, not significantly different. The resected pancreatic cancer cohort was biased toward the minority with early-stage disease. Tumors hold more CD45RO+ effector T cells, which may bias toward lower diversity. Blood had more productive templates and about 7.9-fold more unique clonotypes than tumor.

The receptor's source is a human donor with pancreatic ductal adenocarcinoma. This rearrangement joins TRBV30 to TRBJ1-6; D remains unclear. Sequenced material: PBMCs. Here the CDR3 reads CAWSLILFPPLHF. The DNA for the CDR3 is TGTGCCTGGAGTCTGATACTGTTCCCACCCCTCCACTTT.